The present T cell receptor (beta chain) was sequenced within a study of control samples from healthy donors and cancer patients. Clones were read by immunoSEQ multiplex PCR, and TCRdb kept only the in-frame ones, dropping some. Of around 160,000 clones in the sample, over 85% were seen once. Germline V gene lookup returns CDR1 SGHAT and CDR2 FQNNGV. Trimming removed 2 bases from V and 5 bases from J, with 9 bases in between. The CDR3 extends over 14 amino acids. The chain couples TRBV11-2 to TRBJ1-4; D gene ambiguous. Sequences were obtained from blood. The source of this sequence is a young man in good health. Here the CDR3 reads CASSLSPGNEKLFF. Written as DNA, the CDR3 is TGTGCCAGCAGCTTAAGCCCAGGAAATGAAAAACTGTTTTTT.